This record covers a single T cell receptor beta chain. Antigen unknown. This sample is drawn from a study of Ad26.COV2.S vaccination and SARS-CoV-2 variants. Study overall: Participants got Ad26.COV2.S intramuscularly, once or twice 56 days apart. Study-level results: Those who received the vaccine showed greater spike-specific TCR breadth than those given placebo.

Stated treatment: around 19 received Ad26.COV2.S at low or high dose, single or two shots; 5 received placebo; per-sample allocation not given. Following the first vaccine or placebo injection, samples were taken on day 63. Data came from immunoSEQ multiplex PCR; TCRdb stores just in-frame clones and leaves some out. This sample has 400,000 to 450,000 clones, with more than 80% found just once. Trimming removed 0 bases at V and 7 bases at J, with 6 bases between. In germline, CDR1 is SEHNR, CDR2 FQNEAQ (reference sequence). The CDR3 sequence is 12 residues long. Here the sequenced sample was peripheral blood, taken in a trial of Ad26.COV2.S vaccine versus placebo. The V call is TRBV7-9, the J call TRBJ1-2; no definite D call. This clonotype originated in a person between 18 and 59 years old who received the Ad26.COV2.S COVID-19 vaccine or a placebo. CDR3 sequence reads: CASSLALSGYTF. CDR3 DNA sequence: TGTGCCAGCAGCTTAGCGCTCTCTGGCTACACCTTC.